This T cell receptor beta chain was profiled in a study of blood T cell repertoires in COVID-19. Study at large: Acute and convalescent COVID-19 samples came from the United States, Italy and Spain. The cDNA or gDNA used as material had been derived from T cells, B-cell-depleted T cells, or PBMCs.

How the authors handled the data: Amplification of reference gene primers provided the estimated nucleated cell counts. Method: immunoSEQ multiplex PCR; TCRdb's copy keeps in-frame clones and lacks some. D and trimming were read from the DNA, whereas the V and J calls and clone size are those reported in that table. The data contain 240,000 or so clones, 82% of them singletons. Germline-derived CDR1 and CDR2 are SEHNR and FQNEAQ (reference sequence). V trimming: 0 bases; J trimming: 3 bases; junction bases outside the gene matches: 11. The CDR3 covers 18 residues. The chain couples TRBV7-9 to TRBJ2-1, with 7 nucleotides matching TRBD2. The sequence was collected from a young woman with acute or convalescent COVID-19. What was sequenced was peripheral blood. The CDR3 protein is CASSLAYRLAEFYNEQFF. CDR3 nucleotides: TGTGCCAGCAGCTTAGCGTATCGGCTAGCGGAGTTCTACAATGAGCAGTTCTTC.